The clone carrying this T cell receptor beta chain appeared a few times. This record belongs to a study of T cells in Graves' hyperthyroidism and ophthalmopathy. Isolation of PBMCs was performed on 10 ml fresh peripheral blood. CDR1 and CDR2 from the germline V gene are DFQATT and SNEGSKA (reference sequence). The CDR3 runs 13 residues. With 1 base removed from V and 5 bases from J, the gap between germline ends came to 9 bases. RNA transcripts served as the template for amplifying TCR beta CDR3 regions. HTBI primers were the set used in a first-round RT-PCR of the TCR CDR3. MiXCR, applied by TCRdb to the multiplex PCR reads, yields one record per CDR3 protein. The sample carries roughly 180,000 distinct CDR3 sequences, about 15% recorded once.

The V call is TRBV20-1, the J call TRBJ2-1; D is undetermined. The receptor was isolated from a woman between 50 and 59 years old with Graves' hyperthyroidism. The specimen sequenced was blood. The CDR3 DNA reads TGCAGTGCTAGAGCAGCCCCAGACAATGAGCAGTTCTTC. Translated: CSARAAPDNEQFF.